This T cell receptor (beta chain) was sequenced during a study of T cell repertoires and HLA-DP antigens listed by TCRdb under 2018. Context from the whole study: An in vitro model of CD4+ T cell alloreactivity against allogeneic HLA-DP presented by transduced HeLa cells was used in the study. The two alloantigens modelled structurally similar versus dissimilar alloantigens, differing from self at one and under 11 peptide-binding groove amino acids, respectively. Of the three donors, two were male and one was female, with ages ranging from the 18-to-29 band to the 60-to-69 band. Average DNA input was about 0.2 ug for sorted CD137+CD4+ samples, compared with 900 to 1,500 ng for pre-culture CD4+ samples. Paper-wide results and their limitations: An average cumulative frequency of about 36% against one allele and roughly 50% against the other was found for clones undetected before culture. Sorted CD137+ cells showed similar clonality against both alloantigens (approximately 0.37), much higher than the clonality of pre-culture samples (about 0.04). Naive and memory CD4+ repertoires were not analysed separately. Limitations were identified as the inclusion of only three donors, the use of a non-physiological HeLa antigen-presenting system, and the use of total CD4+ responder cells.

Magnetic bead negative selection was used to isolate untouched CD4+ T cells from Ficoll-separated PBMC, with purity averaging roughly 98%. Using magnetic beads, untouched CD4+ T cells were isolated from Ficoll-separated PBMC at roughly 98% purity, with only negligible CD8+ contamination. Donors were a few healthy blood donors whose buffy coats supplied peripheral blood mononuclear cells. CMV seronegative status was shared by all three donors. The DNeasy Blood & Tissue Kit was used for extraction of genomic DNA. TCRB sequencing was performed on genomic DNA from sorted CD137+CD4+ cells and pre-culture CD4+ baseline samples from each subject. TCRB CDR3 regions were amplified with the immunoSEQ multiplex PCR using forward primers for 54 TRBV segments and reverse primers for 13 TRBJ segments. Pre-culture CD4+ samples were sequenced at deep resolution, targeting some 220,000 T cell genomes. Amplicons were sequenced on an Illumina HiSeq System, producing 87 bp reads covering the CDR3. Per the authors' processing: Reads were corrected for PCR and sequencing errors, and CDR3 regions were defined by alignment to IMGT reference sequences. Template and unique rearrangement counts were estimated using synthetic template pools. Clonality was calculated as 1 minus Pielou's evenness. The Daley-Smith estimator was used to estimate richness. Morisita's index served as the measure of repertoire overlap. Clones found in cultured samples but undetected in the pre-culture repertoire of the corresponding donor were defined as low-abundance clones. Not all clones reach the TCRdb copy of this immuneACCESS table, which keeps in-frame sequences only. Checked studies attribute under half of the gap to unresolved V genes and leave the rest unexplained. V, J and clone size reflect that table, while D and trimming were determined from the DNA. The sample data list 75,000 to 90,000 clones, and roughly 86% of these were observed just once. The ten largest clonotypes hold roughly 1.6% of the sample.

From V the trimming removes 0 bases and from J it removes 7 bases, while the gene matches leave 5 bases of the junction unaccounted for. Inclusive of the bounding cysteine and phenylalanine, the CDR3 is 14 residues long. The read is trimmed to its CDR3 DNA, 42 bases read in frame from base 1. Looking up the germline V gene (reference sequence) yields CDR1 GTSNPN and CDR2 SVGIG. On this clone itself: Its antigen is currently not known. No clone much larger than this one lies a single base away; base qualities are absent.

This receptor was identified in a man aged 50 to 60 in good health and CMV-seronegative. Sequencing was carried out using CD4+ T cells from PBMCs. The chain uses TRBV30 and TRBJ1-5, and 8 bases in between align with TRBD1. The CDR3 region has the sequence CAWSVQGGPQPQHF. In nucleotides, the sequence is TGTGCCTGGAGTGTACAGGGGGGGCCCCAGCCCCAGCATTTT. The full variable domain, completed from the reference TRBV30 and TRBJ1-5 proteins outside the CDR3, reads SQTIHQWPATLVQPVGSPLSLECTVEGTSNPNLYWYRQAAGRGLQLLFYSVGIGQISSEVPQNLSASRPQDRQFILSSKKLLLSDSGFYLCAWSVQGGPQPQHFGDGTRLSIL.